One and the same sample provided the 23 T cell receptor beta chains below, sequenced in a study of CD8+ T cells in alopecia areata. Investigators isolated RNA and reverse transcribed it into cDNA to act as the sequencing template. Clones were read by immunoSEQ multiplex PCR, and TCRdb kept only the in-frame ones, dropping some. The sample holds tens of thousands of clones; more than 90% are singletons and the top ten take 15% to 20%. Treatment meaning: oral pan-JAK inhibitor, 5-10 mg twice daily. Sequenced material: CD8+ T cells sorted from blood, taken at week 24, from a patient treated with tofacitinib. These receptors originate from a human donor with alopecia areata.

The J gene is TRBJ2-7, the V gene TRBV7-9, with 9 bases fitting TRBD1. Germline trimming cut 4 bases from V and 3 bases from J; bases unmatched to any gene: 7. CDR1 is SEHNR and CDR2 is FQNEAQ in the germline V gene (reference sequence). This CDR3 is 15 amino acids long. The CDR3 reads CASSSPGQGFYEQYF. The CDR3 DNA reads TGTGCCAGCAGCTCTCCGGGACAGGGATTCTACGAGCAGTACTTC.

This chain uses TRBV7-3 with TRBJ1-1; the D gene is possibly TRBD1 (5 bases). Germline V gene data show CDR1 as SGHTA and CDR2 as FQGTGA. V lost 5 bases and J lost 5, with 21 bases in between. The length of the CDR3 is 16 residues. The CDR3 sequence: CASSPLAKGLGTEAFF. The CDR3 bases are TGTGCCAGCAGCCCGCTCGCGAAGGGGTTGGGAACTGAAGCTTTCTTT.

The chain links TRBV10-3 to TRBJ2-7; 7 bases fit TRBD1. This CDR3 comprises 14 residues. Germline V gene lookup returns CDR1 ENHRY and CDR2 SYGVKD. V lost 8 bases and J lost 5; bases outside the gene matches: 12. CDR3 loop: CAIADRSTIHEQYF. CDR3 nucleotides: TGTGCCATCGCGGACAGGTCAACAATCCACGAGCAGTACTTC.

This sequence joins TRBV29-1 and TRBJ2-7; 12 positions match TRBD1. The CDR3 totals 16 residues. Germline V gene data show CDR1 as SQVTM and CDR2 as ANQGSEA. V shed 5 bases and J 2 bases; nucleotides not matched to a gene: 10. The chain's CDR3 is CSVRPGQGALPYEQYF. In DNA, the CDR3 is TGCAGCGTTCGGCCGGGACAGGGGGCGCTGCCCTACGAGCAGTACTTC.

In its sample, this clone was seen once. V usage is TRBV29-1 and J usage is TRBJ2-7; D is ambiguous. The germline CDR1 and CDR2 sequences are SQVTM and ANQGSEA. CDR3 length: 11 amino acids. Trimming cost V 6 bases and J 4 bases, with 10 bases left between them. The CDR3 DNA follows: TGCAGCGTCGGCGACGGATACGAGCAGTACTTC. Translating gives CSVGDGYEQYF.

The V and J genes are TRBV20-1 and TRBJ1-1; D gene uncertain. V dropped 5 bases and J dropped 0 bases, with 4 bases sitting between them. The germline V gene encodes CDR1 DFQATT and CDR2 SNEGSKA (reference sequence). This CDR3 contains 11 residues. DNA for the CDR3: TGCAGTGCTCAGTTGAACACTGAAGCTTTCTTT. This sequence encodes CSAQLNTEAFF.

V is TRBV28 and J is TRBJ2-5; D gene uncertain. The V gene's germline CDR1 is MDHEN and CDR2 SYDVKM. The V end was cut by 2 bases, the J end by 4 bases, with 17 bases between. The CDR3 runs 16 residues. CDR3 sequence (DNA): TGTGCCAGCAGTTTAGTATGGCCCCCCCGAGGAGAGACCCAGTACTTC. It codes for CASSLVWPPRGETQYF.

The V call is TRBV7-9, the J call TRBJ2-6; D not resolved. Germline-derived CDR1 and CDR2 are SEHNR and FQNEAQ (reference sequence). With 10 bases removed from V and 0 bases from J, the gap between germline ends came to 10 bases. CDR3 length: 14 residues. The DNA of the CDR3 is TGTGCCAACCCTCCAACCTCTGGGGCCAACGTCCTGACTTTC. Translated, it gives CANPPTSGANVLTF.

The rearrangement joins TRBV28 to TRBJ1-5, with 10 bases that match TRBD1. Germline-derived CDR1 and CDR2 are MDHEN and SYDVKM. J was trimmed by 0 bases and V by 1 base; bases with no gene match: 6. The CDR3 extends over 18 amino acids. CDR3 nucleotide sequence: TGTGCCAGCAGTTTATCTTACGGGACAGGGGATAGCAATCAGCCCCAGCATTTT. It translates to CASSLSYGTGDSNQPQHF.

The genes are TRBV7-2 and TRBJ2-7; D ambiguous. The CDR3 covers 14 residues. Trimming stripped 3 bases from V and 1 base from J, with 10 bases between. The germline V gene has CDR1 SGHTA and CDR2 FQGNSA. The CDR3 spells CASSFEAISYEQYF. CDR3 DNA: TGTGCCAGCAGCTTCGAGGCCATATCCTACGAGCAGTACTTC.

In its sample, this clone was seen once. The chain carries TRBV7-9 and TRBJ2-3, with D unclear. The CDR3 totals 12 residues. The V end was cut by 6 bases, the J end by 2 bases, with 6 bases between. Looked up from germline, CDR1 is SEHNR and CDR2 is FQNEAQ (reference sequence). Here the CDR3 reads CASSGVTDTQYF. The CDR3 nucleotides read TGTGCCAGCAGTGGGGTCACAGATACGCAGTATTTT.

The gene calls are TRBV23-1 and TRBJ2-5, with TRBD2 as a possible D gene (6 bases). TRBV23-1 is treated as an ORF (open reading frame) with a function not yet certain. This CDR3 has 17 amino acids. The V gene lost 4 bases and the J gene lost 3 bases, with 21 bases spanning the gap. The CDR3 reads CASSPSTFGPGEETQYF. CDR3 nucleotide sequence: TGCGCCAGCAGTCCCTCGACGTTCGGACCGGGGGAAGAGACCCAGTACTTC.

The chain recombines TRBV11-2 with TRBJ2-7; TRBD1 is a possible D gene (6 bases). This CDR3 contains 12 residues. Trimming took off 3 bases at V and 6 bases at J, with 9 bases between the two ends. The germline gives CDR1 SGHAT, CDR2 FQNNGV. CDR3 amino acids: CASSFPGVEQYF. As DNA, the CDR3 is TGTGCCAGCAGCTTCCCAGGGGTCGAGCAGTACTTC.

Regarding this clone: A junction end diverges from the germline sequence, so it may reflect a read error. V is TRBV9 and J is TRBJ2-3; D unclear. The CDR3 runs to 12 residues. Germline V gives CDR1 SGDLS, CDR2 YYNGEE. The CDR3 DNA follows: TGTGCCAGCAGCGTAGACGACCTTGACCGGGTATTT. It yields the protein CASSVDDLDRVF.

V is TRBV7-8 and J is TRBJ2-3; possible D gene TRBD1, 5 bases. V shed 6 bases and J shed 1 base, with 14 bases lying between them. The CDR3 sequence is 15 residues long. Per the germline V gene, CDR1 is SGHVS and CDR2 is FQNEAQ. CDR3 DNA: TGTGCCAGCAGTAATACAGGCACGGGCACAGATACGCAGTATTTT. This encodes CASSNTGTGTDTQYF.

The genes are TRBV6-6 and TRBJ2-3; D call uncertain. The germline V and J ends were trimmed by 0 bases and 2 bases, with 9 bases remaining between them. Germline CDR1 and CDR2: MNHNY and SVGAGI (reference sequence). The CDR3 totals 15 residues. The CDR3 loop is CASSYSRLDTDTQYF. CDR3 DNA: TGTGCCAGCAGTTACTCGCGTCTAGACACAGATACGCAGTATTTT.

The chain has TRBV10-3 and TRBJ2-7; D is perhaps TRBD2 (5 bases). The CDR3 has 12 amino acids. Germline-derived CDR1 and CDR2 are ENHRY and SYGVKD. Trimming pared 3 bases from V and 4 bases from J, leaving 7 bases between. Here the CDR3 reads CAISEEGYEQYF. CDR3 DNA: TGTGCCATCAGTGAAGAGGGATACGAGCAGTACTTC.

The V and J genes are TRBV11-2 and TRBJ2-7; D gene uncertain. The germline V and J ends were trimmed by 0 bases and 2 bases, with 5 bases remaining between them. This CDR3 has 13 residues. CDR1 SGHAT and CDR2 FQNNGV come from the germline V gene. The chain's CDR3 is CASSLDPTYEQYF. As DNA, the CDR3 is TGTGCCAGCAGCTTAGATCCGACCTACGAGCAGTACTTC.

The V call is TRBV10-2, the J call TRBJ2-2, with D unresolved. Germline-derived CDR1 and CDR2 are WSHSY and SAAADI. The V end was cut by 3 bases, the J end by 6 bases, with 8 bases between. The CDR3 contains 13 residues. The CDR3 here is CASSEGHPGELFF. The CDR3, as DNA: TGCGCCAGCAGTGAAGGGCATCCCGGGGAGCTGTTTTTT.

The rearrangement uses TRBV4-2 and TRBJ2-3, with D unclear. V dropped 0 bases and J dropped 7 bases, with 11 bases sitting between them. Per the germline V gene, CDR1 is LGHNA and CDR2 is YNFKEQ. There are 14 residues in the CDR3. CDR3 nucleotide sequence: TGTGCCAGCAGCCAAGACCTAGGTTTGTATACGCAGTATTTT. Translated: CASSQDLGLYTQYF.

This rearrangement joins TRBV29-1 to TRBJ2-2, with D unclear. Deletions cut 6 bases from V and 0 bases from J, with 14 bases between. This CDR3 has 15 residues. Germline lookup yields CDR1 SQVTM and CDR2 ANQGSEA. CDR3 in amino acids: CSVLQFSANTGELFF. The CDR3 DNA sequence: TGCAGCGTCCTCCAATTTTCCGCGAACACCGGGGAGCTGTTTTTT.

The rearrangement joins TRBV30 to TRBJ2-5, with no clear D. The tail of the sequence fits TRBJ2-7 better, so the J call may be wrong. This CDR3 has 11 amino acids. The germline CDR1 and CDR2 sequences are GTSNPN and SVGIG (reference sequence). The CDR3 reads CAWSDPYEQYF. DNA of the CDR3: TGTGCCTGGAGTGATCCTTACGAGCAGTACTTC.

The chain has TRBV15 and TRBJ2-5; a weak D match, TRBD2 (6 bases). The closer fit of TRBJ2-7 to the DNA end suggests the J call may be wrong. The CDR3 has 15 residues. Germline lookup yields CDR1 LNHNV and CDR2 YYDKDF (reference sequence). CDR3 nucleotides: TGTGCCACCAGCAGAGATTTCGGGGACTTCTACGAGCAGTACTTC. This encodes CATSRDFGDFYEQYF.